This TCR beta chain appears in the sequencing data of a study of T cell changes during pregnancy in multiple sclerosis. J lost 9 bases, V lost 1 base, and 11 bases had no gene match. Germline CDR1 and CDR2: MNHNS and SASEGT. The CDR3 length is 16 residues. The repertoire was sequenced with immunoSEQ multiplex PCR; TCRdb's copy has only in-frame clones and lacks some. The table has 90,000 to 95,000 clones, almost 95% seen once. J is TRBJ1-2 and V is TRBV6-1, with 10 positions matching TRBD1. The origin of this receptor is a female donor with multiple sclerosis, enrolled in a pregnancy study. The sequencing here drew on peripheral blood, taken in the third trimester of pregnancy. CDR3: CASSEVGTGAGLRYTF. The DNA of the CDR3 is TGTGCCAGCAGTGAAGTTGGGACAGGGGCTGGTTTGCGCTACACCTTC.